The clone carrying this TCR beta chain was detected only a few times. Assay used: immunoSEQ multiplex PCR; TCRdb lists only in-frame clones, some missing. Among more than 20,000 clones listed, over 80% were seen once. This entry is derived from a study of T cell changes during pregnancy in multiple sclerosis. Germline values: CDR1 MNHNS, CDR2 SASEGT. Losses at the gene ends were 0 bases for V and 6 bases for J; bases not matched to a gene: 7. The CDR3 sequence is 16 residues long. The source material was CD8+ T cells from peripheral blood mononuclear cells, sampled in the first trimester of pregnancy. The source of this sequence is a female donor in good health, enrolled as a control in a pregnancy study. V and J are TRBV6-1 and TRBJ2-1; 8 bases are a match to TRBD1. For the CDR3, the DNA is TGTGCCAGCAGTGAAGCGCTTGGACAGGGAGGCAATGAGCAGTTCTTC. Protein: CASSEALGQGGNEQFF.